These T cell receptor beta chains were read from a single sample in a study of T cells after yellow fever vaccination. Via MiXCR, TCRdb re-called the 5' RACE reads, giving one row per CDR3 protein. The sample holds 250,000 or so distinct CDR3 sequences, about 7% seen once. This sample comprised CD4+ T cells sorted from PBMCs, obtained 15 days after the yellow fever booster vaccination. Receptors originate from a man aged 25-40 years who received the YFV17D yellow fever vaccine. Each CDR3 is given with its conserved first and last residue. D genes are given only for firm matches. Rows give clone size only sometimes, using once, few, many, or a class for an expanded clone.

TRBV20-1	TRBJ2-1	NA	many	TGCAGTGCTAGACCCCAGGGGAGGCGGTACAATGAGCAGTTCTTC	CSARPQGRRYNEQFF
TRBV5-1	TRBJ2-3	NA	NA	TGCGCCAGCAGCTTGGCCGAACAGCCTAGCACAGATACGCAGTATTTT	CASSLAEQPSTDTQYF
TRBV12-3/TRBV12-4	TRBJ1-2	NA	many	TGTGCCAGCAGTACCAGGGAAGGCTACACCTTC	CASSTREGYTF
TRBV11-1	TRBJ2-7	TRBD1	many	TGTGCCAGCAGCTTAGTCTTTGGCATAGGGACAGCAGCCTACGAGCAGTACTTC	CASSLVFGIGTAAYEQYF
TRBV7-2	TRBJ1-3	TRBD1	NA	TGTGCCAGCAGCTTAGTGGCAGGGGGCTTTTCTGGAAACACCATATATTTT	CASSLVAGGFSGNTIYF
TRBV10-3	TRBJ2-7	TRBD2	many	TGTGCCATCAGTGAGTCGAGACTAGCGGAGGCCTACGAGCAGTACTTC	CAISESRLAEAYEQYF
TRBV7-2	TRBJ2-5	NA	few	TGTGCCAGCAGCTTCACCAGTGGGCCGAGGGAGACCCAGTACTTC	CASSFTSGPRETQYF
TRBV29-1	TRBJ2-6	TRBD1	many	TGCAGCGTTGGACAGGGTGGGGCCAACGTCCTGACTTTC	CSVGQGGANVLTF
TRBV29-1	TRBJ2-5	TRBD1	many	TGCAGCGTCGGGGACAGCCGTGGCGGGACCCAGTACTTC	CSVGDSRGGTQYF
TRBV2	TRBJ2-1	NA	many	TGTGCCAGCAGTGATCAGGATGAGCAGTTCTTC	CASSDQDEQFF
TRBV28	TRBJ2-7	TRBD2	few	TGTGCCAGCAGTTACCCCGGGACTATCTACGAGCAGTACTTC	CASSYPGTIYEQYF
TRBV20-1	TRBJ1-2	NA	NA	TGCAGTGCTGGAGTTGAGACCTATGGCTACACCTTC	CSAGVETYGYTF
TRBV30	TRBJ2-7	NA	few	TGTGCCTGGAGTGTTGAGCCGGGCGCAGCCTACGAGCAGTACTTC	CAWSVEPGAAYEQYF
TRBV18	TRBJ2-5	NA	NA	TGTGCCAGCTCACCACCGGCTCAGGGGACCCAGTACTTC	CASSPPAQGTQYF
TRBV5-5	TRBJ1-6	NA	NA	TGTGCCAGCAGAGGGACTTGGGTGGATTCACCCCTCCACTTT	CASRGTWVDSPLHF
TRBV12-3/TRBV12-4	TRBJ2-3	NA	once	TGTGCCAGCAGTTTAGCGCGTGGACAGGGGCAATCGGCGGGAGGGTCCACGCAGTATTTT	CASSLARGQGQSAGGSTQYF
TRBV20-1	TRBJ2-1	NA	few	TGCAGTGCTAGTGTGATTGAGCAGTTCTTC	CSASVIEQFF
TRBV5-1	TRBJ2-3	NA	few	TGCGCCAGCAGCTTGGAGATTCGGGACGCACAGTATTTT	CASSLEIRDAQYF
TRBV6-5	TRBJ2-7	NA	many	TGTGCCAGCAGTTACTCTGGTGGTTCTGGGCAGTACTACGAGCAGTACTTC	CASSYSGGSGQYYEQYF
TRBV7-6	TRBJ2-5	NA	NA	TGTGCCAGCAGCTTTCAGAAGCGGGTCCCTTCGCAAGAGACCCAGTACTTC	CASSFQKRVPSQETQYF
TRBV20-1	TRBJ1-5	NA	NA	TGCAGTGCTAGCGAGGAGGGAGATCAGCCCCAGCATTTT	CSASEEGDQPQHF
TRBV7-2	TRBJ2-7	NA	few	TGTGCCAGCAGCTTAGTGCCTCAGGACGAGCAGTACTTC	CASSLVPQDEQYF
TRBV7-2	TRBJ1-2	NA	many	TGTGCCAGCAGCTTAGCGACAGCCTATGGCTACACCTTC	CASSLATAYGYTF
TRBV7-2	TRBJ2-7	NA	many	TGTGCCAGCAGCCAAAAGGGGGACCTGGGGACCTACGAGCAGTACTTC	CASSQKGDLGTYEQYF
TRBV28	TRBJ2-7	NA	few	TGTGCCAGCAGTCCCCGGGATTTCTCCTACGAGCAGTACTTC	CASSPRDFSYEQYF
TRBV3-1	TRBJ2-2	TRBD2	few	TGTGCCAGCAGCCAAGACGTTCGGACTAGCGGGCCCAACACCGGGGAGCTGTTTTTT	CASSQDVRTSGPNTGELFF
TRBV3-1	TRBJ2-3	NA	many	TGTGCCAGCAGCCTCCTAACAGCTACTAGCACAGATACGCAGTATTTT	CASSLLTATSTDTQYF
TRBV24-1	TRBJ2-5	NA	few	TGTGCCACCAGTGATTCAAATCTTCAGGGACTGGAGACCCAGTACTTC	CATSDSNLQGLETQYF
TRBV20-1	TRBJ2-7	TRBD1	few	TGCAGTGCTAGAGGACAGGGGGGCTCCTACGAGCAGTACTTC	CSARGQGGSYEQYF
TRBV10-3	TRBJ1-2	NA	NA	TGTGCCATCAGGGCCCTGGGACCCCCCTATGGCTACACCTTC	CAIRALGPPYGYTF
TRBV12-3/TRBV12-4	TRBJ2-2	NA	NA	TGTGCCAGCAGTTTAAGGGATACGAACACCGGGGAGCTGTTTTTT	CASSLRDTNTGELFF
TRBV5-1	TRBJ2-1	NA	many	TGCGCCAGCAGCTTGGGTCCCGGGTCATACAATGAGCAGTTCTTC	CASSLGPGSYNEQFF
TRBV30	TRBJ2-3	NA	many	TGTGCCTGGAGCTCCACTAGCAACACGGTAGATACGCAGTATTTT	CAWSSTSNTVDTQYF
TRBV6-5	TRBJ2-1	NA	NA	TGTGCCAGCAGTACCGGGACTTTAAGATACAATGAGCAGTTCTTC	CASSTGTLRYNEQFF
TRBV5-1	TRBJ2-3	TRBD2	few	TGCGCCAGCAGCTTGGGGGCGGGGGAGACAGATACGCAGTATTTT	CASSLGAGETDTQYF
TRBV30	TRBJ1-4	NA	NA	TGTGCCTGGAGTGCCGGACATTCACCTAATGAAAAACTGTTTTTT	CAWSAGHSPNEKLFF
TRBV7-9	TRBJ2-5	TRBD2	few	TGTGCCAGCAGCTTACCTAGCGGGAGGAAAGAGACCCAGTACTTC	CASSLPSGRKETQYF